The rows below give T cell receptor beta chains drawn from one sample of a study of Ad26.COV2.S vaccination and SARS-CoV-2 variants. Data came from immunoSEQ multiplex PCR; TCRdb stores just in-frame clones and leaves some out. The table has roughly 250,000 clones, roughly nine tenths seen once. Specimen: peripheral blood, collected in a trial of Ad26.COV2.S vaccine versus placebo. These receptors originate from a person aged 18-65 years who received the Ad26.COV2.S COVID-19 vaccine or a placebo. CDR3s include the opening cysteine and the closing phenylalanine or tryptophan. Each record gives: clone size, D gene, V gene, J gene, CDR3 protein, CDR3 DNA. A D gene is named only where the DNA matches it firmly. Clone size is stated in some rows and not others, as once, few, many or a class when expanded.

abundance: .; d_gene: .; v_gene: TRBV25-1; j_gene: TRBJ2-7; CDR3aa: CASSDFGQIRHEQYF; CDR3nt: TGTGCCAGCAGTGATTTCGGACAGATTCGTCACGAGCAGTACTTC
abundance: few; d_gene: .; v_gene: TRBV2; j_gene: TRBJ1-5; CDR3aa: CASRRGGNQPQHF; CDR3nt: TGTGCCAGCAGGCGGGGAGGCAATCAGCCCCAGCATTTT
abundance: .; d_gene: .; v_gene: TRBV5-1; j_gene: TRBJ2-3; CDR3aa: CASREGSTDTQYF; CDR3nt: TGCGCCAGCAGGGAGGGCTCTACAGATACGCAGTATTTT
abundance: .; d_gene: .; v_gene: TRBV29-1; j_gene: TRBJ1-2; CDR3aa: CSVAQGGGYTF; CDR3nt: TGCAGCGTTGCGCAGGGTGGCGGCTACACCTTC
abundance: .; d_gene: TRBD2; v_gene: TRBV7-7; j_gene: TRBJ2-5; CDR3aa: CASSSSHGLAVQETQYF; CDR3nt: TGTGCCAGCAGCTCTAGCCACGGACTAGCGGTCCAAGAGACCCAGTACTTC
abundance: .; d_gene: .; v_gene: TRBV2; j_gene: TRBJ2-1; CDR3aa: CASRLAVMNEQFF; CDR3nt: TGTGCCAGCAGGCTAGCCGTTATGAATGAGCAGTTCTTC
abundance: .; d_gene: .; v_gene: TRBV7-9; j_gene: TRBJ2-2; CDR3aa: CASSRTAGDSGELFF; CDR3nt: TGTGCCAGCAGCCGGACAGCGGGTGATTCCGGGGAGCTGTTTTTT
abundance: .; d_gene: TRBD2; v_gene: TRBV6-4; j_gene: TRBJ2-3; CDR3aa: CASSGKSGGEKGVSTDTQYF; CDR3nt: TGTGCCAGCAGTGGCAAAAGCGGGGGGGAAAAAGGTGTGAGCACAGATACGCAGTATTTT
abundance: .; d_gene: .; v_gene: TRBV4-2; j_gene: TRBJ2-1; CDR3aa: CASSQDRGPSSYNEQFF; CDR3nt: TGTGCCAGCAGCCAAGACAGGGGCCCAAGCTCCTACAATGAGCAGTTCTTC
abundance: .; d_gene: TRBD1; v_gene: TRBV6-1; j_gene: TRBJ1-5; CDR3aa: CASSETGWNQPQHF; CDR3nt: TGTGCCAGCAGTGAGACAGGGTGGAATCAGCCCCAGCATTTT
abundance: few; d_gene: TRBD1; v_gene: TRBV18; j_gene: TRBJ1-5; CDR3aa: CASSPRQGSQPQHF; CDR3nt: TGTGCCAGCTCACCGCGACAGGGCTCTCAGCCCCAGCATTTT
abundance: .; d_gene: .; v_gene: TRBV18; j_gene: TRBJ1-1; CDR3aa: CASSPPWQNTEAFF; CDR3nt: TGTGCCAGCTCACCACCGTGGCAGAACACTGAAGCTTTCTTT
abundance: .; d_gene: TRBD1; v_gene: TRBV13; j_gene: TRBJ2-7; CDR3aa: CASSLAGTGIQEQYF; CDR3nt: TGTGCCAGCAGCTTAGCGGGGACAGGGATACAGGAGCAGTACTTC
abundance: .; d_gene: .; v_gene: TRBV5-8; j_gene: TRBJ1-5; CDR3aa: CASSLARGTSNQPQHF; CDR3nt: TGTGCCAGCAGCTTGGCCAGGGGAACTAGCAATCAGCCCCAGCATTTT